Listed below are T cell receptor beta chains from one sample, sequenced in a study of blood T cell repertoires in COVID-19. Produced via immunoSEQ multiplex PCR; TCRdb's table is partial and in-frame only. This sample has roughly 200,000 clones, with 86% found just once. Sample: PBMCs or T cells enriched from blood (not recorded which). These receptors originate from a man aged 35-49 years with acute COVID-19. Each CDR3 is given without its conserved first and last residue. Not every row has a clone size; where given, it reads once, few, many or a size class.

TRBV4-1	TRBJ2-1	NA	ASSQDNDRDRVNEQF
TRBV11-3	TRBJ2-7	NA	ASSLGVTYEQY
TRBV30	TRBJ2-3	once	AISGSKDTQY
TRBV19	TRBJ1-4	NA	ASSIPRTAKNEKLF
TRBV29-1	TRBJ1-2	once	SAGGTGEGGYT
TRBV5-4	TRBJ1-2	NA	ASSAKQGSNYGYT
TRBV2	TRBJ1-5	NA	ASSEAAGFQPQH
TRBV7-6	TRBJ2-3	NA	ASSPGQGIDTQY
TRBV7-8	TRBJ2-7	NA	ASSGTSGSGDSYEQY
TRBV2	TRBJ2-4	NA	ASSGIQGSKNIQY
TRBV7-9	TRBJ2-1	NA	ASSLRGSGSSNEQF
TRBV25-1	TRBJ1-5	few	ASSGTGFNQPQH
TRBV5-1	TRBJ1-3	NA	ASSPGVSGNTIY
TRBV18	TRBJ2-5	NA	ASSKEETQY
TRBV7-9	TRBJ2-7	few	ASSFSYEQY
TRBV30	TRBJ2-5	few	AWGLTNQETQY
TRBV9	TRBJ2-1	once	ASSVQGAYNEQF
TRBV9	TRBJ2-3	NA	ASSVQTGTSGSKDTQY
TRBV6-5	TRBJ1-5	NA	ASSYRGGNQPQH
TRBV9	TRBJ2-3	once	ASSVGGHTDTQY
TRBV19	TRBJ2-7	NA	ASSTPGLAGSYEQY
TRBV30	TRBJ1-2	NA	AWSHKTGQENYGYT
TRBV6-5	TRBJ2-1	few	ASHEASSYNEQF